These T cell receptor beta chains were read from a single sample in a study of breast tumors, draining lymph nodes, adjacent tissues. MiXCR, run by TCRdb on the multiplex PCR reads, gives a single entry per CDR3 protein. The table lists approximately 200,000 distinct CDR3 sequences, over 25% of them singletons. Sequencing was done on a sample of axillary lymph node tissue. These receptors all come from a female donor with breast cancer. Some clones in this sample may be carry-over from other donors' samples. The CDR3 runs from the conserved cysteine through the conserved F or W. D genes are given only for firm matches. Some rows have no size entry. The others give once, few or many, or a class for an expanded clone.

NA | many | 14 | TRBJ2-3 | TRBV14 | CASSQGLDTDTQYF | TGTGCCAGCAGCCAAGGCCTGGACACAGATACGCAGTATTTT
TRBD2 | NA | 13 | TRBJ2-3 | TRBV29-1 | CSVGAGWADTQYF | TGCAGCGTGGGAGCGGGATGGGCAGATACGCAGTATTTT
NA | many | 12 | TRBJ2-7 | TRBV6-5 | CATERRPYEQYF | TGTGCCACCGAACGCCGACCCTACGAGCAGTACTTC
NA | many | 14 | TRBJ2-3 | TRBV28 | CASSFGVSTDTQYF | TGTGCCAGCAGTTTTGGGGTCAGCACAGATACGCAGTATTTT
NA | many | 13 | TRBJ1-1 | TRBV15 | CATSRSGGTEAFF | TGTGCCACCAGCAGATCGGGGGGAACTGAAGCTTTCTTT
NA | NA | 17 | TRBJ1-3 | TRBV5-1 | CASSTYPGGYSGNTIYF | TGCGCCAGCAGCACCTACCCGGGGGGGTACTCTGGAAACACCATATATTTT
TRBD2 | NA | 15 | TRBJ2-3 | TRBV20-1 | CSANQGTSGDNEQYF | TGCAGTGCTAACCAAGGGACTAGCGGGGACAATGAGCAGTATTTT
NA | many | 12 | TRBJ1-6 | TRBV5-6 | CASSLPNSPLHF | TGTGCCAGCAGCTTACCGAATTCACCCCTCCACTTT
TRBD2 | few | 18 | TRBJ2-1 | TRBV6-2/TRBV6-3 | CASSRGLAGDPGWYEQFF | TGTGCCAGCAGCCGCGGACTAGCGGGAGACCCCGGCTGGTATGAGCAGTTCTTC
TRBD1 | once | 14 | TRBJ1-5 | TRBV6-1 | CASSVQTGDQPQHF | TGTGCCAGCAGTGTACAGACAGGGGATCAGCCCCAGCATTTT
NA | few | 15 | TRBJ1-1 | TRBV19 | CASRQPGQMNTEAFF | TGTGCCAGTAGACAACCGGGACAAATGAACACTGAAGCTTTCTTT
NA | NA | 14 | TRBJ1-3 | TRBV5-5 | CASSLGRAGGTIYF | TGTGCCAGCAGCTTGGGCAGGGCGGGGGGCACCATATATTTT